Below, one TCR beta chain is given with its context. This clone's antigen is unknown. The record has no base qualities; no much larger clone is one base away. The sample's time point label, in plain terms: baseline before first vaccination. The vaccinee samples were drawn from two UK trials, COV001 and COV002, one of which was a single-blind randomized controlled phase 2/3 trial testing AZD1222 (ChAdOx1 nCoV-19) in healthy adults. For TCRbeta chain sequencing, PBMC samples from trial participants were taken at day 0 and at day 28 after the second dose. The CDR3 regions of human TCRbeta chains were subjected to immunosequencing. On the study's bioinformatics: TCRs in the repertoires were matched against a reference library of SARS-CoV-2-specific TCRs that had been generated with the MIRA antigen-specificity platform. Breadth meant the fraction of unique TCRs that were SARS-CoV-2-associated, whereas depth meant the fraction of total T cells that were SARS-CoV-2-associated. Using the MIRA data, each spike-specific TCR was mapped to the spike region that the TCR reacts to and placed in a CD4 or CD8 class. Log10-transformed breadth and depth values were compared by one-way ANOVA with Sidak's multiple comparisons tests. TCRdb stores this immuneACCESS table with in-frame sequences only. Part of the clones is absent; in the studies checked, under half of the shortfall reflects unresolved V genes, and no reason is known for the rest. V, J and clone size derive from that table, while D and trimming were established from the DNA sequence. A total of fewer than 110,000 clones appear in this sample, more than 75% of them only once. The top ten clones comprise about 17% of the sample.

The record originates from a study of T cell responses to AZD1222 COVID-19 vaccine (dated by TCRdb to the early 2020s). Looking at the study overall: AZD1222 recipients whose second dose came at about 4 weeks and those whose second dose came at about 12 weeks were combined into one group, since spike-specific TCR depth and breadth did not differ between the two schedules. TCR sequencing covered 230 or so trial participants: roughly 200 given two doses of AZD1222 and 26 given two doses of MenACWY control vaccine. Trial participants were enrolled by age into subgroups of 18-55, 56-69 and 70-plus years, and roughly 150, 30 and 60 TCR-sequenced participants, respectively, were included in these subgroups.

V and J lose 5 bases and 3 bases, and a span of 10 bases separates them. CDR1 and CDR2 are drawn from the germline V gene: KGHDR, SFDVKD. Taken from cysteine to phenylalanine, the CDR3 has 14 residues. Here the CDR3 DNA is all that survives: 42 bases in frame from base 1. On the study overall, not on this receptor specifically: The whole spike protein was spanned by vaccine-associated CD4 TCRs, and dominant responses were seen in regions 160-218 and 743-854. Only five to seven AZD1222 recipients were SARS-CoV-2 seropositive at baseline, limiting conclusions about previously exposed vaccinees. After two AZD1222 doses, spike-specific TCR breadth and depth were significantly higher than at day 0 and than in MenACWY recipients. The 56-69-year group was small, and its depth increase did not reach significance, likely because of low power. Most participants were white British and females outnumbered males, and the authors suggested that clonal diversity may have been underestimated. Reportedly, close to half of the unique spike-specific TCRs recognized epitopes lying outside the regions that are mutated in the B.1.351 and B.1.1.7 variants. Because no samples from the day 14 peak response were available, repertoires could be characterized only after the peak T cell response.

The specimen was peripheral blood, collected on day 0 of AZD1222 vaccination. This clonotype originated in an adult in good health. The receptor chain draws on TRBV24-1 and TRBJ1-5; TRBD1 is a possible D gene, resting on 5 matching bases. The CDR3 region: CATSAGGSNQPQHF. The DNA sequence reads TGTGCCACCAGTGCCGGGGGTTCCAATCAGCCCCAGCATTTT.